The 10 T cell receptor beta chains below were found in one sample sequenced in a study of CD8+ T cells in alopecia areata. As to treatment: oral pan-JAK inhibitor, 5-10 mg twice daily. Reverse transcribed after extraction, RNA yielded cDNA as the sequencing template. Repertoires were generated with immunoSEQ multiplex PCR, while TCRdb's copy carries only in-frame clones and drops some. This sample has about 180,000 clones, with about half found just once. Specimen: CD8+ T cells sorted from blood, collected at roughly week 53, from a patient treated with tofacitinib. All receptors derive from a human donor with alopecia areata.

CDR3 nucleotides: TGTGCCAGCACCGGACAGGGAGGAGGCTACACCTTC. Its translation is CASTGQGGGYTF. The chain has TRBV25-1 and TRBJ1-2, with 8 bases lining up with TRBD1. Unmatched junction bases numbered 6, after V lost 7 bases and J lost 8 bases. CDR3 length: 12 residues. Germline V gene data show CDR1 as MGHDK and CDR2 as SYGVNS.

Of note for this clone: Other DNA sequences from this sample encode an identical CDR3 as well. The chain joins TRBV5-6 to TRBJ2-6; D is unclear. There are 14 residues in the CDR3. Per germline, CDR1 SGHDT and CDR2 YYEEEE. Trimming stripped 0 bases from V and 0 bases from J, with 1 base between. CDR3 sequence: CASSLGSGANVLTF. CDR3 DNA sequence: TGTGCCAGCAGCTTGGGCTCTGGGGCCAACGTCCTGACTTTC.

The chain joins TRBV9 to TRBJ1-6; 12 positions match TRBD1. Trimming at V came to 4 bases and at J to 11 bases, leaving 19 bases not matched to a gene. Germline CDR1 and CDR2: SGDLS and YYNGEE. The CDR3 totals 19 residues. The CDR3 region is CASSTNPLGQGAGIPPLHF. The CDR3 DNA follows: TGTGCCAGCAGCACCAACCCACTGGGACAGGGGGCAGGAATTCCACCCCTCCACTTT.

The chain employs TRBV10-3 and TRBJ2-3, with TRBD1 matching over 9 bases. With V trimmed by 9 bases and J by 5 bases, 6 bases remained unmatched. The CDR3 consists of 13 residues. Germline V gene lookup returns CDR1 ENHRY and CDR2 SYGVKD. The CDR3 nucleotides are TGTGCCATACAGGGGGCTGGATTAGATACGCAGTATTTT. Protein: CAIQGAGLDTQYF.

In its sample, this clone was seen a few times. The chain joins TRBV13 to TRBJ1-2, with D tentatively TRBD1 (5 bases). Trimming took 4 bases from V and 4 from J, leaving 25 bases between them. CDR1 is PRHDT and CDR2 is FYEKMQ in the germline V gene (reference sequence). This CDR3 is 18 amino acids long. CDR3 DNA sequence: TGTGCCAGCAGCTCCTACGGGACCGACATTATCGACGGCTATGGCTACACCTTC. The encoded protein is CASSSYGTDIIDGYGYTF.

The rearrangement uses TRBV14 and TRBJ2-5; tentatively, D is TRBD2 (5 bases). The assigned J gene may be wrong: the sequence end matches TRBJ2-7 better. CDR1 and CDR2 (germline): SGHDN, FVKESK. The CDR3 consists of 16 residues. Here the CDR3 DNA reads TGTGCCAGCAGCCAGGAAGACCCGGGGAGACCCTACGAGCAGTACTTC. This gives the protein CASSQEDPGRPYEQYF.

The chain links TRBV11-2 to TRBJ1-5; D may be TRBD1 (5 bases). There are 15 residues in the CDR3. The ends were cut back, 1 base at V and 2 bases at J, with 9 bases in the middle. Germline assignment: CDR1 SGHAT and CDR2 FQNNGV. In DNA, the CDR3 is TGTGCCAGCAGCTTAGGGAGGGGTGGCAATCAGCCCCAGCATTTT. Translating gives CASSLGRGGNQPQHF.

V gene TRBV13 combines with J gene TRBJ2-1; possibly TRBD1 or TRBD2 for D (6 bases each). Trimming took 5 bases from V and 0 from J, leaving 20 bases between them. Per germline, CDR1 PRHDT and CDR2 FYEKMQ (reference sequence). This CDR3 is built from 18 residues. DNA for the CDR3: TGTGCCAGCAGCGGGGTCGACGGGGGCCTAAGCTCCTACAATGAGCAGTTCTTC. It translates to CASSGVDGGLSSYNEQFF.

The rearrangement joins TRBV7-3 to TRBJ2-4, with 8 bases aligning to TRBD1. V shed 6 bases, J shed 9 bases, and the junction held 13 bases outside the gene matches. The germline gives CDR1 SGHTA, CDR2 FQGTGA. This CDR3 is built from 15 residues. Written as DNA, the CDR3 is TGTGCCAGCAGTTGGGGACCAGGGGGCCAAGGCATTCAGTACTTC. Translated: CASSWGPGGQGIQYF.

V usage is TRBV27 and J usage is TRBJ2-4; possible D gene TRBD2, 6 bases. Germline V gene lookup returns CDR1 MNHEY and CDR2 SMNVEV (reference sequence). Trimming stripped 6 bases from V and 9 bases from J, with 12 bases between. The CDR3 has 12 amino acids. In nucleotides, the CDR3 is TGTGCCAGCAGCCCCAAAGCGGGCATTCAGTACTTC. Translation gives CASSPKAGIQYF.